This paragraph reports one T cell receptor beta chain. This record belongs to a study of blood T cell repertoires in COVID-19. As for the study in general: Samples taken during acute and convalescent COVID-19 were collected in the United States, Italy and Spain.

Sequencing used immunoSEQ multiplex PCR; TCRdb keeps in-frame clones, though not all of them. The sample comprises more than 95,000 clones, approximately 76% of which are singletons, and 19% rests with the top ten. The ends were cut back, 1 base at V and 5 bases at J, with 10 bases in the middle. The CDR3 contains 14 residues. From germline, CDR1 is SGHDT and CDR2 YYEEEE. The source is a woman aged 70-85 years with acute or convalescent COVID-19. The chain employs TRBV5-6 and TRBJ1-5, with a possible D match to TRBD1 (5 bases). Sample: peripheral blood. The CDR3 loop reads CASSLRGDYQPQHF. For the CDR3, the DNA is TGTGCCAGCAGCTTGAGGGGTGACTATCAGCCCCAGCATTTT.